Shown below are 27 T cell receptor beta chains from a single sample sequenced in a study of CD8 T cells in ankylosing spondylitis. Notes on the study in general: Seemingly characteristic of ankylosing spondylitis blood was a TCR beta motif consisting of roughly 8 highly homologous variants.

No antigen has been identified for these receptors. TCRdb called the 5' RACE reads again in MiXCR, with one record for every CDR3 protein. The data hold 700,000 to 850,000 distinct CDR3 sequences, with about 12% observed a single time. The sequenced sample consisted of blood, either unsorted or a sorted T cell fraction (not recorded which). These receptor sequences come from a male donor with ankylosing spondylitis.

This chain uses TRBV12-3 or TRBV12-4 with TRBJ1-5; weak D call: TRBD1 (5 bases). The CDR3 totals 14 residues. Trimming shortened V by 8 bases and J by 3 bases, and 14 bases separated the two germline ends. The CDR3 is CASGHKGFNQPQHF. The CDR3 DNA reads as TGTGCCAGCGGACACAAGGGATTCAATCAGCCCCAGCATTTT.

The chain links TRBV4-2 to TRBJ1-2; D is undetermined. V gave up 4 bases and J gave up 0 bases, with 12 bases separating them. This CDR3 is built from 15 residues. Germline V CDR1 and CDR2: LGHNA, YNFKEQ. The CDR3 DNA sequence: TGTGCCAGCAGCCTCCCGGGCGGGGCTAACTATGGCTACACCTTC. Its protein is CASSLPGGANYGYTF.

CDR3 DNA sequence: TGTGCCATGGGACCTCGGAACACCGGGGAGCTGTTTTTT. Residues: CAMGPRNTGELFF. V usage is TRBV10-3 and J usage is TRBJ2-2, with D perhaps TRBD1 or TRBD2 (5 bases each). The CDR3 consists of 13 residues. V gave up 9 bases and J gave up 1 base, with 9 bases separating them. CDR1 ENHRY and CDR2 SYGVKD come from the germline V gene.

In this sample, this clonotype turned up a few times. This chain links TRBV28 with TRBJ2-1, with a weak D call TRBD2 (6 bases). The V gene's germline CDR1 is MDHEN and CDR2 SYDVKM. The CDR3 has 12 residues. CDR3 bases: TGTGGTCTACGGGAGACCTACAATGAGCAGTTCTTC. This sequence encodes CGLRETYNEQFF.

This sequence joins TRBV20-1 and TRBJ2-2, with TRBD2 matching 12 bases. CDR1 DFQATT and CDR2 SNEGSKA come from the germline V gene (reference sequence). The CDR3 runs 16 residues. The trim removed 1 base at V and 6 bases at J, leaving 6 bases unmatched. CDR3 coding DNA: TGCAGTGCTAGAGTGGGGCTAGCGGGAGGGCCCGGGGAGCTGTTTTTT. It yields the protein CSARVGLAGGPGELFF.

This clonotype was counted ten times or more. The chain employs TRBV10-3 and TRBJ1-2, with 8 bases that match TRBD1. V shed 4 bases and J 6 bases; nucleotides not matched to a gene: 4. Germline V gene lookup returns CDR1 ENHRY and CDR2 SYGVKD. CDR3 length equals 13 residues. CDR3 in DNA: TGTGCCATCAGTGCGGCAGGGGGCGATGGCTACACCTTC. Translated, it gives CAISAAGGDGYTF.

This clonotype came up many times. The J gene is TRBJ2-3, the V gene TRBV29-1; TRBD2 is a possible D gene (5 bases). CDR1 SQVTM and CDR2 ANQGSEA come from the germline V gene. V was trimmed by 7 bases and J by 0 bases, leaving 17 bases between them. This CDR3 contains 15 residues. CDR3 sequence: CSGSGAETSTDTQYF. CDR3 bases: TGCAGCGGCTCCGGAGCGGAGACTAGCACAGATACGCAGTATTTT.

The V and J genes are TRBV18 and TRBJ2-7, with 7 bases fitting TRBD1. Germline lookup yields CDR1 KGHSH and CDR2 LQKENI. This CDR3 is 15 amino acids long. After removal of 2 bases from V and 5 bases from J, the junction contained 9 bases not matched to a gene. CDR3 amino acids: CASSPTTGLSDEQYF. CDR3 bases: TGTGCCAGCTCACCAACGACAGGGTTAAGCGACGAGCAGTACTTC. Filled out from reference TRBV18 and TRBJ2-7, the complete variable domain reads NAGVMQNPRHLVRRRGQEARLRCSPMKGHSHVYWYRQLPEEGLKFMVYLQKENIIDESGMPKERFSAEFPKEGPSILRIQQVVRGDSAAYFCASSPTTGLSDEQYFGPGTRLTVT.

This clonotype was seen a few times. The chain recombines TRBV5-1 with TRBJ1-1; tentative D call: TRBD1 (6 bases). CDR3 length: 15 residues. Germline V lookup: CDR1 SGHRS, CDR2 YFSETQ. V was pared by 4 bases and J by 1 base, with 14 bases between. The CDR3 sequence: CASSDPKTGNTEAFF. The CDR3 DNA sequence: TGCGCCAGCAGCGACCCGAAGACAGGGAACACTGAAGCTTTCTTT. The full variable domain, with the rest looked up from reference TRBV5-1 and TRBJ1-1, is KAGVTQTPRYLIKTRGQQVTLSCSPISGHRSVSWYQQTPGQGLQFLFEYFSETQRNKGNFPGRFSGRQFSNSRSEMNVSTLELGDSALYLCASSDPKTGNTEAFFGQGTRLTVV.

The V call is TRBV12-3 or TRBV12-4, the J call TRBJ2-2, with no clear D. Deletions cut 8 bases from V and 3 bases from J, with 10 bases between. The CDR3 is 13 amino acids. In DNA, the CDR3 is TGTGCCAGCGACGGTGGGGACACCGGGGAGCTGTTTTTT. Translated, it gives CASDGGDTGELFF.

This chain uses TRBV20-1 with TRBJ2-1; the D gene could be TRBD1 or TRBD2 (7 bases each). Germline V CDR1 and CDR2: DFQATT, SNEGSKA (reference sequence). The germline V and J ends were trimmed by 2 bases and 10 bases, with 18 bases remaining between them. The CDR3 contains 14 residues. The CDR3 reads CSARSASGRGEQFF. CDR3 in DNA: TGCAGTGCTAGATCGGCTAGCGGCAGGGGGGAGCAGTTCTTC.

This clonotype was detected only a few times. This rearrangement joins TRBV11-2 to TRBJ2-7, with TRBD2 identical over 9 bases. V lost 4 bases, J lost 3 bases, and 4 bases stayed unmatched. The CDR3 loop spans 14 amino acids. Germline values: CDR1 SGHAT, CDR2 FQNNGV. CDR3 loop: CASSSFSGSYEQYF. The CDR3 DNA reads TGTGCCAGCAGCTCATTTAGCGGGAGCTACGAGCAGTACTTC.

This chain links TRBV20-1 with TRBJ2-5; 8 bases line up with TRBD1. The CDR3 is 13 residues long. Looked up from germline, CDR1 is DFQATT and CDR2 is SNEGSKA (reference sequence). J was trimmed by 2 bases and V by 7 bases; bases with no gene match: 6. The CDR3 sequence is CSVPNRGQETQYF. DNA for the CDR3: TGCAGTGTTCCTAACAGGGGGCAAGAGACCCAGTACTTC.

The chain links TRBV5-1 to TRBJ2-2, with 7 bases fitting TRBD1. Germline loops: CDR1 SGHRS, CDR2 YFSETQ. CDR3 length equals 15 residues. V was clipped by 4 bases and J by 1 base; unmatched bases: 4. The CDR3 nucleotides read TGCGCCAGCAGCATCCGACAGGGGAACACCGGGGAGCTGTTTTTT. It translates to CASSIRQGNTGELFF.

As concerns this clonotype: At one end, the junction sequence differs from germline, possibly due to a read error. The J gene is TRBJ2-1, the V gene TRBV7-2, with D possibly TRBD2 on 6 matching bases. In germline, CDR1 is SGHTA, CDR2 FQGNSA. This CDR3 region has 15 residues. Here the CDR3 DNA reads TGTGCCAGCAGTTTAGCCCCGGGGGTCTACAATGAGCAGTTCTTC. Translating gives CASSLAPGVYNEQFF.

This sequence joins TRBV7-2 and TRBJ2-7; possibly TRBD2 for D (6 bases). V lost 1 base and J lost 4, with 14 bases in between. Looked up from germline, CDR1 is SGHTA and CDR2 is FQGNSA. The CDR3 has 15 amino acids. The CDR3 DNA follows: TGTGCCAGCAGCTTAGTCACCGGGAGTGGGTACGAGCAGTACTTC. Translating it yields CASSLVTGSGYEQYF.

This chain uses TRBV2 with TRBJ2-2; unclear D gene. Germline assignment: CDR1 SNHLY and CDR2 FYNNEI. This CDR3 region has 13 residues. The V and J ends lost 5 bases and 6 bases respectively, with 10 bases between them. The CDR3 DNA reads TGTGCCAGCAGTCTCCGCTTCGCCGGGGAGCTGTTTTTT. Translated: CASSLRFAGELFF. The variable domain in full, completed from reference TRBV2 and TRBJ2-2, reads EPEVTQTPSHQVTQMGQEVILRCVPISNHLYFYWYRQILGQKVEFLVSFYNNEISEKSEIFDDQFSVERPDGSNFTLKIRSTKLEDSAMYFCASSLRFAGELFFGEGSRLTVL.

The sample holds many counts of this clonotype. The chain employs TRBV5-1 and TRBJ1-1; 8 bases are a match to TRBD1. V lost 4 bases and J lost 1; bases outside the gene matches: 3. The CDR3 is made up of 14 amino acids. Germline values: CDR1 SGHRS, CDR2 YFSETQ. As DNA, the CDR3 is TGCGCCAGCAGCACCGGACAGGGGAACACTGAAGCTTTCTTT. This gives the protein CASSTGQGNTEAFF.

The chain recombines TRBV28 with TRBJ2-5, with a weak D call TRBD2 (5 bases). Trimming pared 5 bases from V and 5 bases from J, leaving 27 bases between. Per germline, CDR1 MDHEN and CDR2 SYDVKM. This CDR3 has 18 residues. CDR3 sequence reads: CASSTLSGGMTPPETQYF. In DNA, the CDR3 is TGTGCCAGCAGTACCCTGAGCGGCGGTATGACACCTCCGGAGACCCAGTACTTC.

The chain employs TRBV5-1 and TRBJ1-5; D is perhaps TRBD1 (6 bases). The germline V gene has CDR1 SGHRS and CDR2 YFSETQ. The CDR3 is made up of 16 amino acids. Trimming left V 4 bases short and J 5 bases short, with 19 bases between. In DNA, the CDR3 is TGCGCCAGCAGCCCGGACGGACAGAGGTATCATCAGCCCCAGCATTTT. This codes for CASSPDGQRYHQPQHF. The full variable domain, completed using reference TRBV5-1 and TRBJ1-5, is KAGVTQTPRYLIKTRGQQVTLSCSPISGHRSVSWYQQTPGQGLQFLFEYFSETQRNKGNFPGRFSGRQFSNSRSEMNVSTLELGDSALYLCASSPDGQRYHQPQHFGDGTRLSIL.

This clonotype was recorded at least ten times. The chain recombines TRBV10-3 with TRBJ1-3; no reliable D call. This CDR3 is 12 amino acids long. V was shortened by 0 bases and J by 8 bases, with 5 bases between the two germline ends. Germline V lookup: CDR1 ENHRY, CDR2 SYGVKD. The CDR3 loop reads CAISESAYTIYF. CDR3 DNA sequence: TGTGCCATCAGTGAGTCCGCGTACACCATATATTTT.

The CDR3 DNA reads as TGCAGTGCTAGGGGGACAGCTCTGGAGACCCAGTACTTC. Its translation: CSARGTALETQYF. The V call is TRBV20-1, the J call TRBJ2-5; TRBD1 matches at 7 bases. CDR1 DFQATT and CDR2 SNEGSKA come from the germline V gene (reference sequence). With 3 bases clipped from V and 5 bases from J, the junction kept 6 bases outside the gene matches. The CDR3 extends over 13 amino acids.

This clonotype appeared a few times. The chain has TRBV7-9 and TRBJ2-7, with D hard to call. V was clipped by 5 bases and J by 6 bases, with 11 bases between them. CDR3 size: 12 residues. Germline CDR1 and CDR2: SEHNR and FQNEAQ (reference sequence). CDR3: CASSKGILEQYF. DNA of the CDR3: TGTGCCAGCAGCAAGGGCATTCTCGAGCAGTACTTC. The variable domain in full, completed from reference TRBV7-9 and TRBJ2-7, reads DTGVSQNPRHKITKRGQNVTFRCDPISEHNRLYWYRQTLGQGPEFLTYFQNEAQLEKSRLLSDRFSAERPKGSFSTLEIQRTEQGDSAMYLCASSKGILEQYFGPGTRLTVT.

This clonotype was picked up many times. The chain joins TRBV5-1 to TRBJ1-6, with 10 bases fitting TRBD1. The CDR3 loop spans 18 amino acids. The V gene end was trimmed by 0 bases and the J gene end by 4 bases; junction bases not matched to a gene: 7. Looked up from germline, CDR1 is SGHRS and CDR2 is YFSETQ. CDR3 in DNA: TGCGCCAGCAGCTTGGGCCTACTGGACAGGGGGTATAATTCACCCCTCCACTTT. It is translated as CASSLGLLDRGYNSPLHF.

The sample holds one count of this clonotype. The rearrangement joins TRBV6-5 to TRBJ2-2; D remains ambiguous. The germline V gene encodes CDR1 MNHEY and CDR2 SVGAGI. The CDR3 sequence is 14 residues long. The V end was cut by 0 bases, the J end by 7 bases, with 9 bases between. This chain's CDR3 is CASSYSTVYGELFF. Written as DNA, the CDR3 is TGTGCCAGCAGTTACTCGACGGTATACGGGGAGCTGTTTTTT.

This chain joins TRBV7-2 and TRBJ2-1; a weak D match, TRBD1 (6 bases). V dropped 3 bases and J dropped 10 bases, with 10 bases sitting between them. This CDR3 has 12 amino acids. CDR1 and CDR2 (germline): SGHTA, FQGNSA. CDR3 nucleotide sequence: TGTGCCAGCAGCTTCTTCGGGACAGAGCAGTTCTTC. The encoded protein is CASSFFGTEQFF.

V is TRBV6-5 and J is TRBJ2-1; 8 nucleotides agree with TRBD1. Germline-derived CDR1 and CDR2 are MNHEY and SVGAGI. The CDR3 contains 14 residues. With V trimmed by 0 bases and J by 15 bases, 10 bases remained unmatched. The CDR3 nucleotides read TGTGCCAGCAGTTACTCGGCGACAGGGGATCAGCGGTTCTTC. Its protein product is CASSYSATGDQRFF.